This T cell receptor beta chain was recovered during a study of blood T cell repertoires in COVID-19. Study overall: Collection of acute and convalescent COVID-19 samples took place in the United States, Italy and Spain. The cDNA or gDNA used as material had been derived from T cells, B-cell-depleted T cells, or PBMCs.

CDR1 and CDR2 (germline): LGHNT, FRNRAP. The CDR3 length is 16 residues. Between the trimmed V and J ends, which lost 0 bases and 7 bases, there was a span of 15 bases. The authors' processing: It was from reference gene primer amplification that nucleated cell counts were estimated. Using immunoSEQ multiplex PCR, the repertoire was profiled, and TCRdb retains in-frame clones only, with some absent. V and J calls and clone size are those listed in that table; D and trimming were worked out from the DNA. Of about 180,000 clones in the sample, 70% to 90% were seen once. This chain links TRBV12-5 with TRBJ1-4; a weak D match, TRBD1 (5 bases). This TCR came from a man aged 60 to 75 with acute or convalescent COVID-19. Sequenced sample: peripheral blood. The chain's CDR3 is CASGLVLARGSEKLFF. Here the CDR3 DNA reads TGTGCTAGTGGTTTGGTACTGGCCCGGGGGAGTGAAAAACTGTTTTTT.